Presented here are 27 T cell receptor beta chains from one specimen sequenced in a study of T-cell reconstitution after alpha-beta-depleted transplantation in children. A TCRbeta library incorporating unique molecular identifiers was prepared. TCRdb analysed the PCR reads with MiXCR anew, one entry per CDR3 protein. The sample records 700,000 to 850,000 distinct CDR3 sequences, 15% to 20% being singletons. Sequences were derived from PBMCs, mostly from graft donor cells, sampled 360 days after TCRalphabeta/CD19-depleted stem cell transplant. The receptor set was obtained from a male patient younger than 18 who had a stem cell transplant for acute lymphoblastic leukemia, so the T cells may come from the graft donor.

This clonotype showed up just a few times. The V gene is TRBV4-1, the J gene TRBJ1-1; 7 bases map to TRBD1. Germline V gene sequence: CDR1 MGHRA, CDR2 YSYEKL. The CDR3 totals 15 residues. V dropped 6 bases and J dropped 2; count of bases not matched to a gene: 9. CDR3 region: CASRSFRDSNTEAFF. CDR3 in DNA: TGCGCCAGCAGAAGCTTCAGGGACAGCAACACTGAAGCTTTCTTT.

The chain has TRBV12-3 or TRBV12-4 and TRBJ2-1, with D perhaps being TRBD1 or TRBD2 (5 bases each). With 2 bases removed from V and 13 bases from J, the gap between germline ends came to 15 bases. CDR3 length: 13 amino acids. This chain's CDR3 is CASSLTRDGGQFF. CDR3 DNA: TGTGCCAGCAGTTTAACCCGGGACGGCGGTCAGTTCTTC.

The V call is TRBV12-3 or TRBV12-4, the J call TRBJ2-3, with D maybe TRBD1 (5 bases). Trimming cost V 8 bases and J 2 bases, with 11 bases left between them. The CDR3 length is 13 residues. The CDR3 loop is CASDSSPTDTQYF. As DNA, the CDR3 is TGTGCCAGCGACAGTTCCCCCACAGATACGCAGTATTTT.

This clonotype occurred a few times. The chain uses TRBV27 and TRBJ2-2, with D perhaps matching TRBD2 (6 bases). CDR3 length: 16 amino acids. The germline gives CDR1 MNHEY, CDR2 SMNVEV (reference sequence). Between the trimmed V and J ends, which lost 8 bases and 4 bases, there was a span of 20 bases. The CDR3 nucleotides read TGTGCCAGCGTCAGACTGGCGGGATCTGTCACCGGGGAGCTGTTTTTT. Protein sequence: CASVRLAGSVTGELFF.

The chain joins TRBV19 to TRBJ2-1; the match to TRBD1 covers 7 bases. The CDR3 is 15 amino acids. V trimming: 3 bases; J trimming: 4 bases; junction bases outside the gene matches: 6. CDR1 and CDR2 (germline): LNHDA, SQIVND (reference sequence). In DNA, the CDR3 is TGTGCCAGTAGTATCCACAGGGGAAAATACAATGAGCAGTTCTTC. This sequence encodes CASSIHRGKYNEQFF.

This clonotype showed up just a few times. The V and J genes are TRBV11-2 and TRBJ1-2, with D possibly matching TRBD1 (6 bases). Germline values: CDR1 SGHAT, CDR2 FQNNGV. This CDR3 region has 16 residues. V was shortened by 2 bases and J by 4 bases, with 17 bases between the two germline ends. CDR3: CASSLTPEGGIYGYTF. The CDR3 DNA sequence: TGTGCCAGCAGCTTAACGCCGGAAGGGGGAATCTATGGCTACACCTTC.

This clonotype appeared a few times. The chain joins TRBV20-1 to TRBJ1-2; TRBD1 aligns across 12 bases. The CDR3 contains 14 residues. V lost 6 bases, J lost 3 bases, and 5 bases stayed unmatched. Germline CDR1 and CDR2: DFQATT and SNEGSKA (reference sequence). The CDR3 protein is CSAPGTGGDYGYTF. CDR3 nucleotides: TGCAGTGCCCCCGGGACAGGGGGCGACTATGGCTACACCTTC.

The V gene is TRBV3-1, the J gene TRBJ1-4; D unresolved. Between the trimmed V and J ends, which lost 1 base and 9 bases, there was a span of 9 bases. CDR1 LGHDT and CDR2 YNNKEL come from the germline V gene (reference sequence). The CDR3 has 13 residues. CDR3 amino acids: CASSQGLEQKLFF. For the CDR3, the DNA is TGTGCCAGCAGCCAAGGGCTGGAGCAAAAACTGTTTTTT.

This clonotype was observed a few times. The rearrangement uses TRBV9 and TRBJ2-1; 7 bases map to TRBD1. Germline CDR1 and CDR2: SGDLS and YYNGEE. The CDR3 covers 16 residues. V dropped 3 bases and J dropped 0; count of bases not matched to a gene: 6. This CDR3 reads CASSGKDRSSYNEQFF. DNA of the CDR3: TGTGCCAGCAGCGGGAAGGACAGGAGCTCCTACAATGAGCAGTTCTTC.

The J gene is TRBJ2-5, the V gene TRBV10-1; D not resolved. The germline V gene has CDR1 WNHNN and CDR2 SYGVQD (reference sequence). V shed 4 bases and J shed 1 base, with 10 bases lying between them. This CDR3 comprises 14 residues. In DNA, the CDR3 is TGCGCCAGCAGTGGTGGTGGTCCCCAAGAGACCCAGTACTTC. Translated, it gives CASSGGGPQETQYF.

The chain is built from TRBV20-1 and TRBJ2-7; 7 nucleotides align to TRBD1. Germline V gene data show CDR1 as DFQATT and CDR2 as SNEGSKA (reference sequence). The CDR3 runs 14 residues. V trimming: 4 bases; J trimming: 3 bases; junction bases outside the gene matches: 9. CDR3 bases: TGCAGTGCTACAGGGGGACAAGCTTTCTACGAGCAGTACTTC. Translated: CSATGGQAFYEQYF.

The rearrangement uses TRBV7-8 and TRBJ2-7; D is unresolved. The CDR3 extends over 14 amino acids. Germline CDR1 reads SGHVS; CDR2 reads FQNEAQ. Trimming stripped 2 bases from V and 0 bases from J, with 8 bases between. The CDR3 region is CASSLYKGSYEQYF. In nucleotides, the CDR3 is TGTGCCAGCAGCTTATATAAGGGCTCCTACGAGCAGTACTTC.

This clonotype was counted at least ten times. The V call is TRBV12-3 or TRBV12-4, the J call TRBJ2-1; D remains unclear. This CDR3 contains 12 residues. Trimming removed 5 bases from V and 5 bases from J, with 7 bases in between. The CDR3 nucleotides are TGTGCCAGCAGTAGGGTTGACAATGAGCAGTTCTTC. Translating gives CASSRVDNEQFF.

The genes are TRBV18 and TRBJ2-7; the match to TRBD2 covers 8 bases. V shed 4 bases and J 4 bases; nucleotides not matched to a gene: 12. The germline gives CDR1 KGHSH, CDR2 LQKENI. The CDR3 covers 16 residues. The CDR3 nucleotides are TGTGCCAGCTCACAGCAGCGGGAGCTCGGAGGGTACGAGCAGTACTTC. Protein: CASSQQRELGGYEQYF.

This chain links TRBV4-1 with TRBJ2-7; TRBD2 matches 7 bases. Trimming removed 2 bases from V and 7 bases from J; junction bases left unmatched: 11. Germline CDR1 MGHRA, CDR2 YSYEKL. The CDR3 loop spans 15 amino acids. This CDR3 is CASSQMREQVGEQYF. CDR3 coding DNA: TGCGCCAGCAGCCAAATGCGGGAGCAGGTGGGGGAGCAGTACTTC.

The chain couples TRBV28 to TRBJ2-1; D gene ambiguous. The V gene lost 2 bases and the J gene lost 3 bases, with 17 bases spanning the gap. Germline CDR1 and CDR2: MDHEN and SYDVKM. The CDR3 sequence is 17 residues long. In DNA form, the CDR3 reads TGTGCCAGCAGTTTAGGCCGTTCCGGTGTATTCTACAATGAGCAGTTCTTC. Amino acid sequence: CASSLGRSGVFYNEQFF.

This clonotype has a handful of counts. The chain couples TRBV4-1 to TRBJ2-6, with a weak D call TRBD1 (7 bases). The V gene lost 7 bases and the J gene lost 1 base, with 23 bases spanning the gap. CDR1 and CDR2 (germline): MGHRA, YSYEKL. This CDR3 comprises 19 residues. The CDR3 DNA reads TGCGCCAGCAAGGATTTAACCAGGGGGACTCGGTCTGGGGCCAACGTCCTGACTTTC. Translation gives CASKDLTRGTRSGANVLTF.

V and J are TRBV5-1 and TRBJ2-1; 11 bases are a match to TRBD2. This CDR3 is built from 15 residues. V gave up 8 bases and J gave up 7 bases; unmatched junction bases: 11. Germline V gene sequence: CDR1 SGHRS, CDR2 YFSETQ. CDR3 region: CASTQTSGVRNEQFF. For the CDR3, the DNA is TGCGCCAGTACCCAGACTAGCGGGGTTAGAAATGAGCAGTTCTTC.

This clonotype was seen repeatedly, ten times or more. The chain is built from TRBV7-3 and TRBJ2-1; 7 bases fit TRBD1. Germline CDR1 and CDR2: SGHTA and FQGTGA. CDR3 length: 15 residues. V trimming: 0 bases; J trimming: 7 bases; junction bases outside the gene matches: 6. CDR3 amino acids: CASSLTGGAGNEQFF. CDR3 DNA sequence: TGTGCCAGCAGCTTAACAGGGGGCGCCGGGAATGAGCAGTTCTTC.

There are a few counts of this clonotype. This chain connects TRBV5-1 to TRBJ2-5; D possibly corresponds to TRBD2 (6 bases). The CDR3 contains 15 residues. Trimming shortened V by 4 bases and J by 6 bases, and 19 bases separated the two germline ends. Germline V lookup: CDR1 SGHRS, CDR2 YFSETQ. This CDR3 is CASSLEVRDSQTQYF. The CDR3 DNA sequence: TGCGCCAGCAGCCTGGAGGTTCGGGACTCACAGACCCAGTACTTC.

The rearrangement joins TRBV28 to TRBJ1-4; 9 bases line up with TRBD1. Unmatched junction bases numbered 7, after V lost 6 bases and J lost 5 bases. Germline values: CDR1 MDHEN, CDR2 SYDVKM. This CDR3 is 15 amino acids long. Here the CDR3 reads CASSLGTGWNEKLFF. The CDR3 DNA is TGTGCCAGCAGCCTCGGGACAGGGTGGAATGAAAAACTGTTTTTT.

This clonotype has a handful of counts. The rearrangement uses TRBV9 and TRBJ1-6, with D tentatively TRBD1 (6 bases). This CDR3 comprises 15 residues. From germline, CDR1 is SGDLS and CDR2 YYNGEE. V was cut by 2 bases and J by 6 bases, with 12 bases left in between. The CDR3 here is CASSVGGLGNSPLHF. CDR3 sequence (DNA): TGTGCCAGCAGCGTCGGGGGGCTCGGTAATTCACCCCTCCACTTT.

This clonotype was detected a few times. The chain has TRBV7-9 and TRBJ1-5; D unclear. Trimming left V 5 bases short and J 2 bases short, with 7 bases between. Germline V lookup: CDR1 SEHNR, CDR2 FQNEAQ (reference sequence). This CDR3 is built from 13 residues. The CDR3 is CASSRPGNQPQHF. The CDR3 DNA reads as TGTGCCAGCAGCCGTCCGGGCAATCAGCCCCAGCATTTT.

This clonotype was observed a handful of times. The chain links TRBV10-3 to TRBJ2-5, with D possibly being TRBD1 (6 bases). V was cut by 6 bases and J by 7 bases, with 18 bases left in between. Germline V gives CDR1 ENHRY, CDR2 SYGVKD. CDR3 length: 14 residues. CDR3: CAISGQPTQGTQYF. The CDR3 bases are TGTGCCATCAGCGGACAGCCAACCCAGGGGACCCAGTACTTC.

This clonotype was seen more than once but under ten times. The CDR3 DNA follows: TGCAGCGCTGGACTAGCCCCAACCTACGAGCAGTACTTC. This sequence encodes CSAGLAPTYEQYF. The V and J genes are TRBV29-1 and TRBJ2-7, with TRBD2 identical over 8 bases. Germline CDR1 SQVTM, CDR2 ANQGSEA. CDR3 length: 13 residues. The J segment lost 2 bases and the V segment lost 7 bases, leaving 7 bases of the junction unmatched.

This clonotype was counted a few times. The V and J genes are TRBV14 and TRBJ1-1, with unresolved D. The CDR3 length is 15 residues. Germline lookup yields CDR1 SGHDN and CDR2 FVKESK. The V end lost 0 bases, the J end lost 5 bases, and 13 bases lay between the germline ends. CDR3: CASSQDISGWTEAFF. In DNA, the CDR3 is TGTGCCAGCAGCCAAGATATATCGGGTTGGACTGAAGCTTTCTTT.

At least ten counts were recorded for this clonotype. The chain carries TRBV24-1 and TRBJ1-3; D may be TRBD1 (6 bases). This CDR3 has 15 residues. Trimming pared 4 bases from V and 3 bases from J, leaving 12 bases between. Germline values: CDR1 KGHDR, CDR2 SFDVKD. CDR3 bases: TGTGCCACCAGTGAACGGACAGATTATGGAAACACCATATATTTT. Amino acid sequence: CATSERTDYGNTIYF.